The 13 T cell receptor beta chains below were found in one sample sequenced in a study of Ad26.COV2.S vaccination and SARS-CoV-2 variants. Indicated treatment: around 19 received Ad26.COV2.S at low or high dose, single or two shots; 5 received placebo; per-sample allocation not given. Repertoires come from day 63 after the first vaccine or placebo injection. The data were produced by immunoSEQ multiplex PCR, yet TCRdb's version contains in-frame clones alone and is incomplete. In the table there are about 410,000 clones, about 92% of which are singletons. Sequencing was performed on peripheral blood, taken in a trial of Ad26.COV2.S vaccine versus placebo. These receptors were taken from a person aged 18 to 65 who received the Ad26.COV2.S COVID-19 vaccine or a placebo.

DNA of the CDR3: TGTGCCAGTAGTCCAGGACAGGGCGCGGCTAAGAACACTGAAGCTTTCTTT. It codes for CASSPGQGAAKNTEAFF. The V call is TRBV19, the J call TRBJ1-1, with 8 positions matching TRBD1. The CDR3 totals 17 residues. With 5 bases clipped from V and 1 base from J, the junction kept 12 bases outside the gene matches. Germline-derived CDR1 and CDR2 are LNHDA and SQIVND (reference sequence).

This sequence joins TRBV11-2 and TRBJ1-2; 7 bases match TRBD1. CDR3 length equals 13 residues. Germline V CDR1 and CDR2: SGHAT, FQNNGV. V shed 5 bases and J 3 bases; nucleotides not matched to a gene: 3. The CDR3 DNA follows: TGTGCCAGCAGCAACGGACAGGACTATGGCTACACCTTC. It yields the protein CASSNGQDYGYTF.

CDR3 residues: CASSLVTGIEAFF. CDR3 DNA: TGTGCCAGCAGCTTAGTAACAGGGATTGAAGCTTTCTTT. The chain couples TRBV7-2 to TRBJ1-1; D is possibly TRBD1 (6 bases). The V gene lost 1 base and the J gene lost 7 bases, with 10 bases spanning the gap. This CDR3 is built from 13 residues. Germline loops: CDR1 SGHTA, CDR2 FQGNSA.

The chain uses TRBV29-1 and TRBJ2-1, with TRBD1 matching 9 bases. Losses at the gene ends were 3 bases for V and 5 bases for J; bases not matched to a gene: 11. The germline V gene has CDR1 SQVTM and CDR2 ANQGSEA. This CDR3 region has 16 residues. The chain's CDR3 is CSVDSYRGRSDNEQFF. CDR3 in DNA: TGCAGCGTTGATTCCTACAGGGGGCGAAGCGACAATGAGCAGTTCTTC.

The chain couples TRBV12-3 or TRBV12-4 to TRBJ2-7; possibly TRBD1 or TRBD2 for D (5 bases each). V was shortened by 3 bases and J by 7 bases, with 10 bases between the two germline ends. This CDR3 comprises 12 residues. The CDR3 reads CASSFGTQEQYF. In DNA form, the CDR3 reads TGTGCCAGCAGTTTTGGGACCCAGGAGCAGTACTTC.

This clone was recorded once. The chain couples TRBV7-8 to TRBJ2-1, with D perhaps matching TRBD2 (7 bases). Germline V gene sequence: CDR1 SGHVS, CDR2 FQNEAQ. The CDR3 totals 15 residues. Trimming removed 2 bases from V and 7 bases from J, with 15 bases in between. In DNA, the CDR3 is TGTGCCAGCAGCTTATTGTGGGGGAGGGGGAATGAGCAGTTCTTC. This codes for CASSLLWGRGNEQFF.

The J gene is TRBJ1-1, the V gene TRBV28, with D perhaps TRBD1 (5 bases). Per the germline V gene, CDR1 is MDHEN and CDR2 is SYDVKM. The CDR3 is made up of 13 amino acids. Trimming shortened V by 4 bases and J by 1 base, and 7 bases separated the two germline ends. The CDR3 reads CASSSTGNTEAFF. CDR3 DNA sequence: TGTGCCAGCAGTTCTACAGGGAACACTGAAGCTTTCTTT.

This clone was seen just once. The gene calls are TRBV27 and TRBJ1-5; D is perhaps TRBD1 (6 bases). Trimming took off 2 bases at V and 1 base at J, with 18 bases between the two ends. This CDR3 has 18 amino acids. Germline V lookup: CDR1 MNHEY, CDR2 SMNVEV (reference sequence). The CDR3 reads CASSLVAFGGESNQPQHF. For the CDR3, the DNA is TGTGCCAGCAGTTTAGTTGCGTTTGGGGGCGAAAGCAATCAGCCCCAGCATTTT.

The chain has TRBV9 and TRBJ2-1; D gene uncertain. Deletions cut 3 bases from V and 2 bases from J, with 6 bases between. The CDR3 runs 13 residues. Looked up from germline, CDR1 is SGDLS and CDR2 is YYNGEE. CDR3 residues: CASSERTYNEQFF. The CDR3 nucleotides read TGTGCCAGCAGCGAGAGGACCTACAATGAGCAGTTCTTC.

The chain is built from TRBV19 and TRBJ1-5; TRBD1 aligns across 7 bases. This CDR3 is 14 amino acids long. Looked up from germline, CDR1 is LNHDA and CDR2 is SQIVND (reference sequence). The V gene end was trimmed by 3 bases and the J gene end by 9 bases; junction bases not matched to a gene: 8. Written as DNA, the CDR3 is TGTGCCAGTAGTATTCAGGGCCGGACAGGGCCCCAGCATTTT. Its translation: CASSIQGRTGPQHF.

This clone was seen a single time. This chain joins TRBV6-5 and TRBJ2-6; D is unclear. CDR3 size: 16 residues. Between the trimmed V and J ends, which lost 4 bases and 0 bases, there was a span of 10 bases. Germline V gene data show CDR1 as MNHEY and CDR2 as SVGAGI. The CDR3 region is CASSSNRPSGANVLTF. DNA for the CDR3: TGTGCCAGCAGTTCGAACCGGCCCTCTGGGGCCAACGTCCTGACTTTC.

This rearrangement joins TRBV28 to TRBJ1-5; 7 bases line up with TRBD1. CDR1 MDHEN and CDR2 SYDVKM come from the germline V gene. The length of the CDR3 is 14 residues. The ends lost 6 bases at V and 6 bases at J; junction bases unmatched: 8. Here the CDR3 DNA reads TGTGCCAGCAGCCCTGGGACAGTGGGTCAGCCCCAGCATTTT. Encoded protein: CASSPGTVGQPQHF. Full variable domain (missing parts from reference TRBV28 and TRBJ1-5): DVKVTQSSRYLVKRTGEKVFLECVQDMDHENMFWYRQDPGLGLRLIYFSYDVKMKEKGDIPEGYSVSREKKERFSLILESASTNQTSMYLCASSPGTVGQPQHFGDGTRLSIL.

This clone showed up just a few times. The rearrangement links TRBV27 to TRBJ1-5; D call uncertain. Trimming shortened V by 5 bases and J by 0 bases, and 8 bases separated the two germline ends. Per germline, CDR1 MNHEY and CDR2 SMNVEV (reference sequence). This CDR3 has 14 amino acids. CDR3 protein: CASSISDSNQPQHF. CDR3 in DNA: TGTGCCAGCAGTATCAGCGATAGCAATCAGCCCCAGCATTTT.